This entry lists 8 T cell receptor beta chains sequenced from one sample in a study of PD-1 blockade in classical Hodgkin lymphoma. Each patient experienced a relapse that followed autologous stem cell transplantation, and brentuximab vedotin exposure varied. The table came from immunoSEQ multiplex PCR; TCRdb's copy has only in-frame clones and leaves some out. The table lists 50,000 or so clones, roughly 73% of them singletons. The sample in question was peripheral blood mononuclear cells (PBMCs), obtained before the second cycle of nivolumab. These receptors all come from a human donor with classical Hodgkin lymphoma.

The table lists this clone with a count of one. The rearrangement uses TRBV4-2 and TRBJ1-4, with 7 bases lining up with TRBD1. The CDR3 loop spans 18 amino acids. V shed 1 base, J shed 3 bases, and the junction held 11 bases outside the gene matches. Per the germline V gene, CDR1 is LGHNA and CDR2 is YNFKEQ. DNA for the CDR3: TGTGCCAGCAGCCAAGGACAGGGTCACAGTGAGGCTAATGAAAAACTGTTTTTT. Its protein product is CASSQGQGHSEANEKLFF.

CDR3 nucleotides: TGTGCCAGCAGTTACTGGTCAGCCCAAGAGACCCAGTACTTC. The encoded protein is CASSYWSAQETQYF. This chain uses TRBV6-6 with TRBJ2-5; D is uncertain. CDR1 and CDR2 (germline): MNHNY, SVGAGI (reference sequence). CDR3 length: 14 residues. V lost 1 base and J 1 base, leaving 7 bases between the germline ends.

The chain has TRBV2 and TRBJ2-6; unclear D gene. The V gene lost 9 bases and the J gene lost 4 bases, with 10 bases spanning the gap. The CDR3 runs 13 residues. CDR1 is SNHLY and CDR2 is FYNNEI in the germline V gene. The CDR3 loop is CASWQGGANVLTF. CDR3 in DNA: TGTGCCAGTTGGCAAGGCGGGGCCAACGTCCTGACTTTC.

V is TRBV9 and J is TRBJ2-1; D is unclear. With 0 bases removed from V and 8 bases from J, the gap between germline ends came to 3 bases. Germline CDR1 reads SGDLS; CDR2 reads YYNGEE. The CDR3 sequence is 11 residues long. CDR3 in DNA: TGTGCCAGCAGCGTAGCTTATGAGCAGTTCTTC. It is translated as CASSVAYEQFF.

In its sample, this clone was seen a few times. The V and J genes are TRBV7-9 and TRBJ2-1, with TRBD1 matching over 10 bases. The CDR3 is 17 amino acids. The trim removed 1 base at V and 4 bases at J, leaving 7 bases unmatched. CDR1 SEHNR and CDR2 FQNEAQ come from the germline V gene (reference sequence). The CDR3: CASSLGRQGAIYNEQFF. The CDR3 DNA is TGTGCCAGCAGCTTAGGGAGACAGGGGGCGATTTACAATGAGCAGTTCTTC.

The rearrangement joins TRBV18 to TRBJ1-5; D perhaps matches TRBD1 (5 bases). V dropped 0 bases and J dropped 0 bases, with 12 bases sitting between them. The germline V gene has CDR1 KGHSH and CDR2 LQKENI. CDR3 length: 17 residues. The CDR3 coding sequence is TGTGCCAGCTCACCACCAGGGGCAGGATATAGCAATCAGCCCCAGCATTTT. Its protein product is CASSPPGAGYSNQPQHF. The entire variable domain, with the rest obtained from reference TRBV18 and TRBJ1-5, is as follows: NAGVMQNPRHLVRRRGQEARLRCSPMKGHSHVYWYRQLPEEGLKFMVYLQKENIIDESGMPKERFSAEFPKEGPSILRIQQVVRGDSAAYFCASSPPGAGYSNQPQHFGDGTRLSIL.

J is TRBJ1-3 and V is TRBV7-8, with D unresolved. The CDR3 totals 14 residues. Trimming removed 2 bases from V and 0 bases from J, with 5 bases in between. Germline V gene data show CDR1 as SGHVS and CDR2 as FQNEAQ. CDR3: CASSLTDSGNTIYF. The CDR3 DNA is TGTGCCAGCAGCTTAACAGACTCTGGAAACACCATATATTTT.

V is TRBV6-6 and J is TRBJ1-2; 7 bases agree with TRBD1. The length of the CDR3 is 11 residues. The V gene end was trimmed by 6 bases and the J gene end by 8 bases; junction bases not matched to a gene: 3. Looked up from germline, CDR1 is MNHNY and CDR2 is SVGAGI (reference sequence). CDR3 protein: CASRGTDGYTF. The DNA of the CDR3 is TGTGCCAGCAGAGGGACAGACGGCTACACCTTC.